The 9 T cell receptor beta chains in this list originate from one sample, sequenced in a study of PD-1 blockade in classical Hodgkin lymphoma. With no exception, relapse followed autologous stem cell transplantation in all patients, and brentuximab vedotin exposure varied. Sequenced by immunoSEQ multiplex PCR; TCRdb stores in-frame clones only, minus some. This table holds 90,000 to 95,000 clones, roughly nine tenths found once. The starting material was peripheral blood mononuclear cells (PBMCs), obtained before the second cycle of nivolumab. The receptors shown here come from a human donor with classical Hodgkin lymphoma.

The V call is TRBV5-4, the J call TRBJ2-7, with D maybe TRBD2 (5 bases). The V and J ends lost 2 bases and 3 bases respectively, with 9 bases between them. This CDR3 region has 13 residues. Germline assignment: CDR1 SGHNT and CDR2 YYREEE (reference sequence). The CDR3 nucleotides are TGTGCCAGCAGCTTCGGACTCGACTACGAGCAGTACTTC. It translates to CASSFGLDYEQYF.

In DNA, the CDR3 is TGTGCCAGCAGTTACTCGATAGGAAGCATGACCGGGGAGCTGTTTTTT. Protein: CASSYSIGSMTGELFF. V gene TRBV6-5 combines with J gene TRBJ2-2; no clear D gene. Germline CDR1 is MNHEY and CDR2 is SVGAGI. V gave up 0 bases and J gave up 5 bases, with 13 bases separating them. The CDR3 length is 16 residues.

The chain links TRBV6-6 to TRBJ1-1; 8 nucleotides line up with TRBD1. The V segment lost 9 bases and the J segment 1 base; nucleotides outside the gene matches: 10. The CDR3 is 15 amino acids. Looked up from germline, CDR1 is MNHNY and CDR2 is SVGAGI (reference sequence). The CDR3 here is CASRQGSRPNTEAFF. The CDR3 DNA is TGTGCCAGTAGACAGGGGTCCCGACCGAACACTGAAGCTTTCTTT.

In its sample, this clone was seen a few times. This chain uses TRBV2 with TRBJ1-3, with 9 bases fitting TRBD1. CDR1 is SNHLY and CDR2 is FYNNEI in the germline V gene. V shed 2 bases and J 10 bases; nucleotides not matched to a gene: 6. This CDR3 region has 14 residues. CDR3 coding DNA: TGTGCCAGCAGTGAATGGGGACAGGGTAGGACCATATATTTT. The encoded protein is CASSEWGQGRTIYF.

The table lists this clone with a count of one. This sequence joins TRBV7-8 and TRBJ2-7; tentative D call: TRBD1 (5 bases). The CDR3 covers 13 residues. Per germline, CDR1 SGHVS and CDR2 FQNEAQ. V was clipped by 6 bases and J by 2 bases, with 11 bases between them. DNA of the CDR3: TGTGCCAGCAGTTCAGGGTTCACCTACGAGCAGTACTTC. Translated, it gives CASSSGFTYEQYF. Full variable domain (outside the CDR3, taken from reference TRBV7-8 and TRBJ2-7): GAGVSQSPRYKVAKRGQDVALRCDPISGHVSLFWYQQALGQGPEFLTYFQNEAQLDKSGLPSDRFFAERPEGSVSTLKIQRTQQEDSAVYLCASSSGFTYEQYFGPGTRLTVT.

The chain is built from TRBV18 and TRBJ1-2, with a tentative D call TRBD1 (6 bases). V was shortened by 6 bases and J by 8 bases, with 25 bases between the two germline ends. The CDR3 sequence is 16 residues long. Germline V gives CDR1 KGHSH, CDR2 LQKENI. The CDR3: CASSLTGGAGERGYTF. CDR3 coding DNA: TGTGCCAGCTCTCTCACGGGCGGGGCAGGGGAGCGCGGCTACACCTTC.

V usage is TRBV6-1 and J usage is TRBJ2-2; D is ambiguous. Germline CDR1 and CDR2: MNHNS and SASEGT. The CDR3 is 17 residues long. V was cut by 0 bases and J by 4 bases, with 15 bases left in between. The CDR3: CASSEALPNYITGELFF. Written as DNA, the CDR3 is TGTGCCAGCAGTGAAGCGCTCCCCAACTACATCACCGGGGAGCTGTTTTTT.

V is TRBV13 and J is TRBJ2-5, with D perhaps TRBD2 (5 bases). Germline V gene lookup returns CDR1 PRHDT and CDR2 FYEKMQ (reference sequence). The CDR3 extends over 13 amino acids. Trimming left V 5 bases short and J 3 bases short, with 10 bases between. CDR3 nucleotides: TGTGCCAGCAGCCTAGCCCGGGAAGAGACCCAGTACTTC. Protein: CASSLAREETQYF.

The chain couples TRBV11-1 to TRBJ2-1; TRBD2 matches 12 bases. The V gene end was trimmed by 4 bases and the J gene end by 6 bases; junction bases not matched to a gene: 4. The CDR3 runs to 15 residues. Germline assignment: CDR1 SGHAT and CDR2 FQDESV (reference sequence). The CDR3 loop reads CASSSSSGRVNEQFF. CDR3 in DNA: TGTGCCAGCAGCTCTTCTAGCGGGAGGGTCAATGAGCAGTTCTTC.